This T cell receptor beta chain was sequenced during a study of T cell repertoires in cytomegalovirus infection. Study-wide results and limits: Cumulative public TCR beta family frequency identified carriers of CMV plus the relevant HLA. Predominance within the ex vivo response was attributable to HLA-C-restricted CMV-specific TCR beta clonotypes.

Germline V gene sequence: CDR1 WNHNN, CDR2 SYGVQD (reference sequence). The CDR3 has 15 amino acids. V trimming: 2 bases; J trimming: 6 bases; junction bases outside the gene matches: 4. TCRdb analysed the reads with MiXCR anew, one entry per CDR3 protein. The table has nearly 650,000 distinct CDR3 sequences, 20% to 25% seen once; the top ten hold 8%. Only a few counts were recorded for this clonotype. Its antigen is still unknown. This receptor was obtained from a human donor in good health (CMV status not recorded). Some clones in this sample may be carry-over from other donors' samples. The sequenced sample consisted of CD8+ T cells from PBMCs. The chain combines TRBV10-1 with TRBJ2-2, with 9 bases that match TRBD2. The CDR3 protein is CASSEVAGDPGELFF. The CDR3 DNA follows: TGCGCCAGCAGTGAGGTAGCGGGGGATCCCGGGGAGCTGTTTTTT.